The rows below give T cell receptor beta chains drawn from one sample of a study of T-cell reconstitution after alpha-beta-depleted transplantation in children. MiXCR was run by TCRdb on the PCR reads, yielding one entry per CDR3 protein. The sample holds around 960,000 distinct CDR3 sequences; 25% to 35% are singletons and the top ten take about 28%. The sample in question was PBMCs, mostly from graft donor cells, obtained 360 days after TCRalphabeta/CD19-depleted stem cell transplant. The receptors here all came from a boy in the first two years of life who had a stem cell transplant for SCID, so the T cells may come from the graft donor. CDR3s include the opening cysteine and the closing phenylalanine or tryptophan. The order of the fields is CDR3 protein, CDR3 DNA, V gene, D gene, clone size, J gene. A D gene is named only where the DNA matches it firmly. Some rows mark clone size as missing; the rest say once, few, many or name a class of expanded clone.

CASSEVSNQPQHF	TGTGCCAGCAGCGAGGTTAGCAATCAGCCCCAGCATTTT	TRBV6-6	.	.	TRBJ1-5
CASSPNGARTEAFF	TGTGCCAGCAGCCCCAACGGGGCGAGGACTGAAGCTTTCTTT	TRBV7-6	.	few	TRBJ1-1
CASSSTGLSAYEQYF	TGTGCCAGCAGTTCCACAGGGCTTTCGGCCTACGAGCAGTACTTC	TRBV28	.	few	TRBJ2-7
CSVGDRVNQPQHF	TGCAGCGTTGGAGACAGGGTCAATCAGCCCCAGCATTTT	TRBV29-1	TRBD1	few	TRBJ1-5
CASSLTGTGDTEAFF	TGTGCCAGCAGCTTAACCGGGACAGGGGACACTGAAGCTTTCTTT	TRBV5-6	TRBD1	.	TRBJ1-1
CASSQGQAGALNTEAFF	TGCGCCAGCAGCCAAGGGCAGGCAGGGGCCCTGAACACTGAAGCTTTCTTT	TRBV4-3	.	many	TRBJ1-1
CASSLVVWSSTDTQYF	TGTGCCAGCAGCCTAGTGGTATGGAGCAGCACAGATACGCAGTATTTT	TRBV7-9	.	.	TRBJ2-3
CASSASIGRKVLGSYEQYF	TGTGCCAGCTCGGCCTCAATAGGACGGAAAGTGTTGGGATCCTACGAGCAGTACTTC	TRBV12-3/TRBV12-4	.	few	TRBJ2-7
CASSGRDRGLGEQYF	TGTGCCAGCAGTGGCCGGGACAGGGGGCTGGGGGAGCAGTACTTC	TRBV2	TRBD1	.	TRBJ2-7
CASSTHLAGAGGGTQYF	TGTGCCAGCAGCACTCATTTAGCGGGGGCCGGGGGAGGTACGCAGTATTTT	TRBV7-2	TRBD2	.	TRBJ2-3
CASSSVLAKNIQYF	TGTGCCAGCAGCTCGGTTTTAGCCAAAAACATTCAGTACTTC	TRBV7-9	.	.	TRBJ2-4
CASSQGPGLLGETQYF	TGTGCCAGCAGCCAAGGGCCGGGGCTCCTCGGAGAGACCCAGTACTTC	TRBV3-1	.	.	TRBJ2-5
CASSSGEYNEQFF	TGTGCCAGCAGTTCGGGCGAATACAATGAGCAGTTCTTC	TRBV12-3/TRBV12-4	.	.	TRBJ2-1
CASSPRDTPIYGYTF	TGTGCCAGCAGTCCAAGGGACACCCCAATTTATGGCTACACCTTC	TRBV6-1	.	few	TRBJ1-2
CASSPDRGPTDTQYF	TGTGCCAGCTCACCAGACAGGGGGCCCACAGATACGCAGTATTTT	TRBV18	TRBD1	few	TRBJ2-3